The entry below describes one T cell receptor (beta chain). These data are taken from a study of cytomegalovirus exposure and HLA in healthy donors. At the level of the study: Membership in the Caucasian-associated ancestry cluster was found for around 81% of nearly 400 genotyped donors.

A multiplex PCR was run with 60 Vbeta primers and 13 Jbeta primers. Method: immunoSEQ multiplex PCR; TCRdb's copy keeps in-frame clones and lacks some. The table lists about 98,000 clones, about three fifths of them singletons. V dropped 2 bases and J dropped 0; count of bases not matched to a gene: 5. The length of the CDR3 is 16 residues. CDR1 and CDR2 (germline): MDHEN, SYDVKM. The TCR originated in a human donor in good health. The rearrangement uses TRBV28 and TRBJ2-3; 7 bases line up with TRBD2. Specimen: PBMCs. CDR3 loop: CASSLLGSGSTDTQYF. The CDR3 DNA follows: TGTGCCAGCAGTTTACTTGGTAGCGGGAGCACAGATACGCAGTATTTT.